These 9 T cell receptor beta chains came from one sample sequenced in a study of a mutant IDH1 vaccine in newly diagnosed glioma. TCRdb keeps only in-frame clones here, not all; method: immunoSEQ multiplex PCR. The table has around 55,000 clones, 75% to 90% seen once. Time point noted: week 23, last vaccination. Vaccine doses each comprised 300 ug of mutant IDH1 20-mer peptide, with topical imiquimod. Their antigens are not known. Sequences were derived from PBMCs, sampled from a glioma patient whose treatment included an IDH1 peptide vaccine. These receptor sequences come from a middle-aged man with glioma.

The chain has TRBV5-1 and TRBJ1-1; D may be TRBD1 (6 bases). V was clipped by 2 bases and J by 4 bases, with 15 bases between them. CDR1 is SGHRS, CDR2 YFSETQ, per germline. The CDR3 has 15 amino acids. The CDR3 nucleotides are TGCGCCAGCAGCTTCTCAGGGGATGTAGGCACTGAAGCTTTCTTT. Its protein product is CASSFSGDVGTEAFF.

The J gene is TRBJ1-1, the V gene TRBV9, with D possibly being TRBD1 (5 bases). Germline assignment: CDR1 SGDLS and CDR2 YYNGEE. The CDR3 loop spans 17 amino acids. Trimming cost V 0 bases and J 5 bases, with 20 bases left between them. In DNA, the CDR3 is TGTGCCAGCAGCGTAGCTAGTACCTCCCTTCGGGGGACTGAAGCTTTCTTT. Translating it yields CASSVASTSLRGTEAFF.

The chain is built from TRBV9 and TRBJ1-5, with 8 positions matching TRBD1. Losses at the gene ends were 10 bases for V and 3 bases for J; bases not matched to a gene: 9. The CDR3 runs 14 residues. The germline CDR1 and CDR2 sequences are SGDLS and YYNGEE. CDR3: CAVKGQETNQPQHF. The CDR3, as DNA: TGTGCCGTTAAGGGACAGGAGACCAATCAGCCCCAGCATTTT.

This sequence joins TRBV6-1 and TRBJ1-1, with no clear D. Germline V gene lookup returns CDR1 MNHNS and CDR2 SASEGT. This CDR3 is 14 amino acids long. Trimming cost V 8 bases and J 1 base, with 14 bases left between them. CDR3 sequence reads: CASLYEGWNTEAFF. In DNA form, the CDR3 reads TGTGCCAGCCTTTATGAGGGCTGGAACACTGAAGCTTTCTTT.

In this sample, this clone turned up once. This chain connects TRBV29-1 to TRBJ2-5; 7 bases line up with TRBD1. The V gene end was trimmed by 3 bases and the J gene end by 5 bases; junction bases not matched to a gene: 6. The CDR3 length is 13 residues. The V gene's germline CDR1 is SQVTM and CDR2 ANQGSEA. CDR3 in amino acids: CSVDPPGQETQYF. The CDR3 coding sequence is TGCAGCGTTGATCCCCCGGGACAGGAGACCCAGTACTTC.

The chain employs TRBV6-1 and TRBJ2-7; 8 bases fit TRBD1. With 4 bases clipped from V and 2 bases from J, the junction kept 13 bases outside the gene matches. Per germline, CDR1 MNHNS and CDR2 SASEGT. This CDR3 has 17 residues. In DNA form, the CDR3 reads TGTGCCAGCAGTGGGATTGGACAGGGCCACACCACCTACGAGCAGTACTTC. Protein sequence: CASSGIGQGHTTYEQYF.

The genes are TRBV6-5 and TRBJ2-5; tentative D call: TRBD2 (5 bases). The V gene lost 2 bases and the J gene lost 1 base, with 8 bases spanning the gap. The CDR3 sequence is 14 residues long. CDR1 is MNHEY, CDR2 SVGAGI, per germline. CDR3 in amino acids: CASSYMEAQETQYF. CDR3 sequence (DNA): TGTGCCAGCAGTTACATGGAGGCCCAAGAGACCCAGTACTTC.

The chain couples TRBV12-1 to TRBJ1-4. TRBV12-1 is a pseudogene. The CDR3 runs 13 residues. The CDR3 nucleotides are TGTGCCAGCAGCCGGGGGGAAAATGAAAAACTGTTTTTT. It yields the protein CASSRGENEKLFF.

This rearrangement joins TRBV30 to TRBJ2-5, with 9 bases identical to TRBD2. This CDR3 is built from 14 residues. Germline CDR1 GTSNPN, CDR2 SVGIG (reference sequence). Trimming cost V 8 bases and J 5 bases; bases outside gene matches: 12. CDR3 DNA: TGTGCCCATGGGGGACTAGCAGTTATGGAGACCCAGTACTTC. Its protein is CAHGGLAVMETQYF.